This T cell receptor beta chain was identified in a study of high-grade serous ovarian cancer treatment subgroups. Study results and limitations: These tumor repertoires lack spatial information from bulk sequencing. Different patients shared almost no repertoire; same-patient tumors shared roughly 0.11 to 0.8.

Turning to this clone: Its antigen is still unknown.

Assay used: immunoSEQ multiplex PCR; TCRdb lists only in-frame clones, some missing. Among about 12,000 clones, approximately 88% were seen once, and the ten largest hold around 2.9%. The tumor samples were collected prior to definitive surgery or chemotherapy. The sample was tumor tissue. The clonotype comes from a human donor with high-grade serous ovarian cancer.

The CDR3 nucleotides read TGCGCCAGCAGCCAAGATATTTTGGGGGCGGGTGAAGCTTTCTTT. Protein sequence: CASSQDILGAGEAFF. This chain links TRBV4-3 with TRBJ1-1, with D tentatively TRBD1 (6 bases). The V gene lost 0 bases and the J gene lost 7 bases, with 15 bases spanning the gap. There are 15 residues in the CDR3. From germline, CDR1 is LGHNA and CDR2 YSLEER.